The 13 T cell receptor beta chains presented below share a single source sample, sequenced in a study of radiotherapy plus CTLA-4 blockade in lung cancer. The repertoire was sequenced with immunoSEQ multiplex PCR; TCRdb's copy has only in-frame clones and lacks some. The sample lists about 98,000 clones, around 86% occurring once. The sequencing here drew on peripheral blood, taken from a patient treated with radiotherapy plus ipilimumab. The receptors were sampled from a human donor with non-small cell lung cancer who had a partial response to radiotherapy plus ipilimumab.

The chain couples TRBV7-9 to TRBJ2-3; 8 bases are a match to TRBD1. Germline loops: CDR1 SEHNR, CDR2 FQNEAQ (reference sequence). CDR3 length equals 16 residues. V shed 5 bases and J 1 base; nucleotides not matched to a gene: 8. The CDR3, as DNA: TGTGCCAGCAGCGCCCGGACAGGGTCTGGCACAGATACGCAGTATTTT. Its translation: CASSARTGSGTDTQYF.

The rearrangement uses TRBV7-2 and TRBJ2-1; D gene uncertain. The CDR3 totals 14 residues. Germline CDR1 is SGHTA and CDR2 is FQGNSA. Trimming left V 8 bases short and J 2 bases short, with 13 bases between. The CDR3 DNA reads TGTGCCAGCCAACCAGTGCCCACCTACAATGAGCAGTTCTTC. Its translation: CASQPVPTYNEQFF.

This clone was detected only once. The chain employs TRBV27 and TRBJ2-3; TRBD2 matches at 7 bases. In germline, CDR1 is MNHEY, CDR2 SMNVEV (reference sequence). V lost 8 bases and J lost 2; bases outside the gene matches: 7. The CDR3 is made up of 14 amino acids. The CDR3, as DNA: TGTGCCAGCCGTCGGGGGGTACCCACAGATACGCAGTATTTT. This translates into CASRRGVPTDTQYF.

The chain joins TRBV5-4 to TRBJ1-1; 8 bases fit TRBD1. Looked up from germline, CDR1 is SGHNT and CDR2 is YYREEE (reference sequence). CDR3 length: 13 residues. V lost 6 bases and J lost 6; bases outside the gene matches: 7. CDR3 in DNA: TGTGCCAGCACCAGGACAGGGCGGGCTGAAGCTTTCTTT. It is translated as CASTRTGRAEAFF.

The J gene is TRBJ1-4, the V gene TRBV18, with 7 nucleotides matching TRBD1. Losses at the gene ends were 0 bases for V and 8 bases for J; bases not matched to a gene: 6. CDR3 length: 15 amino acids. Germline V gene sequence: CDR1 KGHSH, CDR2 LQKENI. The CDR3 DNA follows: TGTGCCAGCTCACCACCGGGACAGAGAGAGGAAAAACTGTTTTTT. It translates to CASSPPGQREEKLFF.

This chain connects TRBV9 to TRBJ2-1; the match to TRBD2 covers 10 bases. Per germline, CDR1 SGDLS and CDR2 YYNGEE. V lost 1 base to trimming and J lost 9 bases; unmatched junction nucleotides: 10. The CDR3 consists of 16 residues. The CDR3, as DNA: TGTGCCAGCAGCGTAAGGGCTAGCGGGAGTCAGGGTGAGCAGTTCTTC. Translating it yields CASSVRASGSQGEQFF. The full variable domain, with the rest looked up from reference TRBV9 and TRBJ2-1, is DSGVTQTPKHLITATGQRVTLRCSPRSGDLSVYWYQQSLDQGLQFLIQYYNGEERAKGNILERFSAQQFPDLHSELNLSSLELGDSALYFCASSVRASGSQGEQFFGPGTRLTVL.

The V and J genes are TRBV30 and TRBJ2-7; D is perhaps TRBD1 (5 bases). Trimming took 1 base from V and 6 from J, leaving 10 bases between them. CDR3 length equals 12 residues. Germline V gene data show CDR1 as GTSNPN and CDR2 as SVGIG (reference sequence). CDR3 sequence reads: CAWSDTGGEQYF. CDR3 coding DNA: TGTGCCTGGAGTGACACAGGTGGCGAGCAGTACTTC.

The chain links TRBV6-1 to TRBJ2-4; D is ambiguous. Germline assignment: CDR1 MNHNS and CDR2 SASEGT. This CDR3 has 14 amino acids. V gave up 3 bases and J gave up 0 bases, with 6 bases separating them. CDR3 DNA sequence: TGTGCCAGCAGTGATCGTCTAGCCAAAAACATTCAGTACTTC. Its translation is CASSDRLAKNIQYF.

CDR3 coding DNA: TGTGCCAGTAGTCCCCTGGGACAGGCAGTCGCGGACTATGGCTACACCTTC. Amino acids: CASSPLGQAVADYGYTF. This chain connects TRBV19 to TRBJ1-2; 8 bases agree with TRBD1. The CDR3 totals 17 residues. Germline CDR1 and CDR2: LNHDA and SQIVND (reference sequence). V trimming: 5 bases; J trimming: 3 bases; junction bases outside the gene matches: 14.

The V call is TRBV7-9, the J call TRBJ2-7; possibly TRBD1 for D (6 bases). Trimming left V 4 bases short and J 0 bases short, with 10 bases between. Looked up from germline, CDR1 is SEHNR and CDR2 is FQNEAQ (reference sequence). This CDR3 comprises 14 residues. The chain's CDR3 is CASSSLGGSYEQYF. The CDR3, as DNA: TGTGCCAGCAGCTCGTTAGGGGGCTCCTACGAGCAGTACTTC.

This chain's CDR3 is CASSSLKGPAGWVHNEQFF. In DNA, the CDR3 is TGTGCCAGCAGCTCCCTTAAGGGCCCAGCGGGGTGGGTCCACAATGAGCAGTTCTTC. The chain employs TRBV28 and TRBJ2-1; 7 bases align to TRBD2. CDR1 and CDR2 from the germline V gene are MDHEN and SYDVKM. With V trimmed by 6 bases and J by 5 bases, 22 bases remained unmatched. The CDR3 consists of 19 residues.

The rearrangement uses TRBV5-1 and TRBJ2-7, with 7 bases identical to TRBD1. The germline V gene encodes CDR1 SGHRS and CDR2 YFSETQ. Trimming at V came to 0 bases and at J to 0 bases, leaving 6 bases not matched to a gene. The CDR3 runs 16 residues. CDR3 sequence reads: CASSLAETGSSYEQYF. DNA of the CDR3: TGCGCCAGCAGCTTGGCCGAGACAGGGAGCTCCTACGAGCAGTACTTC.

This chain's CDR3 is CASSSGTAYEKLFF. CDR3 DNA: TGCGCCAGCAGCTCCGGGACAGCATATGAAAAACTGTTTTTT. The chain employs TRBV5-1 and TRBJ1-4; TRBD1 agrees at 7 bases. This CDR3 is 14 amino acids long. J lost 6 bases, V lost 3 bases, and 5 bases had no gene match. The germline V gene encodes CDR1 SGHRS and CDR2 YFSETQ.